The clone carrying this TCR beta chain was counted only a few times. Preparation of the TCRbeta library was carried out with unique molecular identifiers. TCRdb ran MiXCR on the PCR reads and lists one entry per CDR3 protein. This sample has approximately 1,000,000 distinct CDR3 sequences, with about 26% found just once. This sample is part of a study of T-cell reconstitution after alpha-beta-depleted transplantation in children. Trimming left V 2 bases short and J 1 base short, with 5 bases between. CDR3 size: 13 residues. The V gene is TRBV12-3 or TRBV12-4, the J gene TRBJ2-5; D is undetermined. Source: PBMCs, mostly from graft donor cells, taken 360 days after TCRalphabeta/CD19-depleted stem cell transplant. The receptor comes from a boy under two years old who had a stem cell transplant for SCID, so the T cells may come from the graft donor. CDR3 sequence reads: CASSLHSQETQYF. CDR3 in DNA: TGTGCCAGCAGTTTACACAGCCAAGAGACCCAGTACTTC.